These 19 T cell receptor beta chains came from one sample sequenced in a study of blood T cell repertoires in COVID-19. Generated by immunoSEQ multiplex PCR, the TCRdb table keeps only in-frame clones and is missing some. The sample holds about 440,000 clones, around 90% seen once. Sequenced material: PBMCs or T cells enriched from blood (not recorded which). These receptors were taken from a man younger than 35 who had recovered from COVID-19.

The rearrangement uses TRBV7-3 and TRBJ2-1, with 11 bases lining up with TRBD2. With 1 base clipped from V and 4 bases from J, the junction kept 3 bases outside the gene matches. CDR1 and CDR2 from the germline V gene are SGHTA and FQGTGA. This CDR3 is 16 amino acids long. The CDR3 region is CASSLRLAGGYNEQFF. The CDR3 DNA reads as TGTGCCAGCAGCTTAAGGCTAGCGGGAGGATACAATGAGCAGTTCTTC.

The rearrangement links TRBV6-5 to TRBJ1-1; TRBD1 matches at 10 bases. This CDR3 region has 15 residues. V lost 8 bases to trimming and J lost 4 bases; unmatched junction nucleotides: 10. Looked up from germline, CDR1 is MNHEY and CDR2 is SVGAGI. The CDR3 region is CASRGDRGESTEAFF. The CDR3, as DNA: TGTGCCAGCCGGGGGGACAGGGGCGAGAGCACTGAAGCTTTCTTT.

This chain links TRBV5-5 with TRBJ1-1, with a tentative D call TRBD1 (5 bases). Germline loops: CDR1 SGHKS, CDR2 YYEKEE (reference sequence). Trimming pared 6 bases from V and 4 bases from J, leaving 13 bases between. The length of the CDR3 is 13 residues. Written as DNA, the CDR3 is TGTGCCAGCACGGGTGCCGGGGGCACTGAAGCTTTCTTT. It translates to CASTGAGGTEAFF.

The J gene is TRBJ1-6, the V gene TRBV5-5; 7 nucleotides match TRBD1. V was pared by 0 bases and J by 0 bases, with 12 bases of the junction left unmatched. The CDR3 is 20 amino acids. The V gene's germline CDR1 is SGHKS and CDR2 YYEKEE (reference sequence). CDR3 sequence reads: CASSLVRQGTSSSYNSPLHF. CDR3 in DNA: TGTGCCAGCAGCTTGGTTAGACAGGGAACTTCTAGCTCCTATAATTCACCCCTCCACTTT.

CDR3 residues: CASSQAGGVEAFF. The CDR3 nucleotides read TGTGCCAGCAGCCAAGCTGGAGGGGTCGAAGCTTTCTTT. The chain combines TRBV3-1 (or the pseudogene TRBV3-2) with TRBJ1-1; TRBD1 might be the D (5 bases). Looked up from germline, CDR1 is LGHDT and CDR2 is YNNKEL (reference sequence). V was trimmed by 1 base and J by 8 bases, leaving 11 bases between them. CDR3 length: 13 residues.

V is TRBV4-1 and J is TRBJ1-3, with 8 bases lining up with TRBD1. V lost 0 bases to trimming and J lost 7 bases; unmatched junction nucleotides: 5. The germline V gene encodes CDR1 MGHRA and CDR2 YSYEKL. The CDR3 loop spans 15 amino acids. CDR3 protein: CASSQDQGAMNTIYF. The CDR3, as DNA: TGCGCCAGCAGCCAAGACCAGGGGGCCATGAACACCATATATTTT.

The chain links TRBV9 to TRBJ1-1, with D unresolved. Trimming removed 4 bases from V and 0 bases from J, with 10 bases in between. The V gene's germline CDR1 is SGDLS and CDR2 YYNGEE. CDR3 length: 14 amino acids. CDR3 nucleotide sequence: TGTGCCAGCAGCCGGACTGTAATGAACACTGAAGCTTTCTTT. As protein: CASSRTVMNTEAFF.

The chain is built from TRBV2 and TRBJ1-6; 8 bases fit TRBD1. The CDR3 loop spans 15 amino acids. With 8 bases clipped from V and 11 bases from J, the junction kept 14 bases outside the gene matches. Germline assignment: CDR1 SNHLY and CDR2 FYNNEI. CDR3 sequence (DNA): TGTGCCAGCGGGGGGGCCCTTCAGGGGGCTACACCCCTCCACTTT. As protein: CASGGALQGATPLHF.

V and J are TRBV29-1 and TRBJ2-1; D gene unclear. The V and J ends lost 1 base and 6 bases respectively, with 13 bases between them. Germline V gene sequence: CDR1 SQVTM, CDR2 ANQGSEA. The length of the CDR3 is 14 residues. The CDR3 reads CSVEAGLEPNEQFF. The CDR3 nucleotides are TGCAGCGTTGAAGCGGGTCTTGAACCCAATGAGCAGTTCTTC.

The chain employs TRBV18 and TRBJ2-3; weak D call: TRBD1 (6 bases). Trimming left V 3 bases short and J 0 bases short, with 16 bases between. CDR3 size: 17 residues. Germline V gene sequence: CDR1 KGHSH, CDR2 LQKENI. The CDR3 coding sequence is TGTGCCAGCTCACCGAAGGGGGAGCTCTCGAGCACAGATACGCAGTATTTT. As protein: CASSPKGELSSTDTQYF.

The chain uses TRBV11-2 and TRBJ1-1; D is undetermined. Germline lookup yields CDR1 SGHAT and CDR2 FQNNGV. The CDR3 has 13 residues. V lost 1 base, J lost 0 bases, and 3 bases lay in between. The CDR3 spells CASSLGVNTEAFF. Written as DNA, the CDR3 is TGTGCCAGCAGCTTAGGCGTGAACACTGAAGCTTTCTTT.

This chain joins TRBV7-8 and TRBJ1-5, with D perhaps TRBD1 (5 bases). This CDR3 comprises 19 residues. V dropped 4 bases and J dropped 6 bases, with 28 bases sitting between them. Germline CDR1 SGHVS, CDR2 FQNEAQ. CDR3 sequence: CASSSSYAVYGGVVQPQHF. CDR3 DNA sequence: TGTGCCAGCAGCTCCTCTTATGCGGTTTACGGAGGGGTGGTTCAGCCCCAGCATTTT. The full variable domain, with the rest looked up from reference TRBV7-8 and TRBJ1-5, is GAGVSQSPRYKVAKRGQDVALRCDPISGHVSLFWYQQALGQGPEFLTYFQNEAQLDKSGLPSDRFFAERPEGSVSTLKIQRTQQEDSAVYLCASSSSYAVYGGVVQPQHFGDGTRLSIL.

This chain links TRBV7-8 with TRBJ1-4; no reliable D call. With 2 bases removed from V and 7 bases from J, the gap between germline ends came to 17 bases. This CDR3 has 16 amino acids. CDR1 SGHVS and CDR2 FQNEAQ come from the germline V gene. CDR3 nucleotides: TGTGCCAGCAGCTTATCCTATGACACCCGGGGTGAAAAACTGTTTTTT. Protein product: CASSLSYDTRGEKLFF.

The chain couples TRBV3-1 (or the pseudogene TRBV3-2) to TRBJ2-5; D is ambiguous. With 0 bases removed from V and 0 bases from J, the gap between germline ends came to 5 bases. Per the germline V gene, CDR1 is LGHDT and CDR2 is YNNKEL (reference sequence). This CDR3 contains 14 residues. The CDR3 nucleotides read TGTGCCAGCAGCCAAGAGTTCGACCAAGAGACCCAGTACTTC. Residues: CASSQEFDQETQYF.

CDR3 sequence: CAISVQFAGDQYF. The CDR3 DNA sequence: TGTGCCATCAGTGTTCAGTTCGCGGGGGACCAGTACTTC. The genes are TRBV10-3 and TRBJ2-5; 7 nucleotides agree with TRBD2. V gave up 4 bases and J gave up 10 bases; unmatched junction bases: 9. Germline CDR1 ENHRY, CDR2 SYGVKD. The CDR3 length is 13 residues.

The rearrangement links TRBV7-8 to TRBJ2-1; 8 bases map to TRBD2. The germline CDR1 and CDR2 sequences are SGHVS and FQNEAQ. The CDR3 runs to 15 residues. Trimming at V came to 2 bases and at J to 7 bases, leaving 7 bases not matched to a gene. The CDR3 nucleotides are TGTGCCAGCAGCTTAAGACGGGAGGGGAATAATGAGCAGTTCTTC. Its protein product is CASSLRREGNNEQFF.

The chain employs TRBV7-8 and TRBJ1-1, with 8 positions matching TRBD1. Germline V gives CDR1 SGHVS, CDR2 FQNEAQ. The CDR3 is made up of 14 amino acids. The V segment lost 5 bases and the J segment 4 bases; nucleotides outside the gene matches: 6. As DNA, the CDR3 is TGTGCCAGCAGCGTAGACAGGGGTCGCACTGAAGCTTTCTTT. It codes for CASSVDRGRTEAFF. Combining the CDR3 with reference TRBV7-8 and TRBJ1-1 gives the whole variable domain GAGVSQSPRYKVAKRGQDVALRCDPISGHVSLFWYQQALGQGPEFLTYFQNEAQLDKSGLPSDRFFAERPEGSVSTLKIQRTQQEDSAVYLCASSVDRGRTEAFFGQGTRLTVV.

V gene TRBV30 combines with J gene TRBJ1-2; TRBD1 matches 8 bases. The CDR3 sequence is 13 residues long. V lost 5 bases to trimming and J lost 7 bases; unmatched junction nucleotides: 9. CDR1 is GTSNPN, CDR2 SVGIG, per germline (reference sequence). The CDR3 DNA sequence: TGTGCCTGGGATGTTGGACAGGGTTTTGGCTACACCTTC. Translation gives CAWDVGQGFGYTF.

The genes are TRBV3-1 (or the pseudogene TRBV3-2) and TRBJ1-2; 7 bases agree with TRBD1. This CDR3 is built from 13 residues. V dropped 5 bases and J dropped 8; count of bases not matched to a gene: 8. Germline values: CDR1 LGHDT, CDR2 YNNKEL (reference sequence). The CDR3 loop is CASSARQGAGYTF. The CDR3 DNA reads TGTGCCAGCAGCGCCCGACAGGGAGCCGGCTACACCTTC.